The 8 T cell receptor beta chains reported below all come from one sample, sequenced in a study of blood T cell repertoires in COVID-19. Assay used: immunoSEQ multiplex PCR; TCRdb lists only in-frame clones, some missing. The sample records 220,000 or so clones, roughly 92% being singletons. Sequenced sample: peripheral blood. The receptors shown here come from a man between 60 and 70 years old with COVID-19, enrolled during active disease.

The CDR3 protein is CASSDLTGGNQPQHF. In DNA, the CDR3 is TGTGCCAGCAGTGACCTGACAGGGGGCAATCAGCCCCAGCATTTT. This rearrangement joins TRBV2 to TRBJ1-5, with TRBD1 matching over 8 bases. V was pared by 3 bases and J by 2 bases, with 3 bases of the junction left unmatched. Germline V gene data show CDR1 as SNHLY and CDR2 as FYNNEI. CDR3 length: 15 residues.

The chain couples TRBV18 to TRBJ1-3; possible D gene TRBD1, 5 bases. Per the germline V gene, CDR1 is KGHSH and CDR2 is LQKENI. The CDR3 has 18 residues. The germline V and J ends were trimmed by 5 bases and 0 bases, with 20 bases remaining between them. CDR3 DNA: TGTGCCAGCTCAGAGGGACTGATCGGATCCAACTCTGGAAACACCATATATTTT. It codes for CASSEGLIGSNSGNTIYF.

The chain uses TRBV9 and TRBJ2-2; 7 bases agree with TRBD1. CDR1 is SGDLS and CDR2 is YYNGEE in the germline V gene. This CDR3 is 14 amino acids long. The V gene end was trimmed by 4 bases and the J gene end by 4 bases; junction bases not matched to a gene: 4. CDR3: CASSTDRPTGELFF. The CDR3 DNA reads as TGTGCCAGCAGCACGGACAGGCCCACCGGGGAGCTGTTTTTT.

The J gene is TRBJ1-5, the V gene TRBV3-1 (or the pseudogene TRBV3-2), with D maybe TRBD1 (5 bases). CDR1 LGHDT and CDR2 YNNKEL come from the germline V gene (reference sequence). This CDR3 is built from 14 residues. Trimming took 7 bases from V and 3 from J, leaving 13 bases between them. CDR3 loop: CASTQGGTNQPQHF. The CDR3 DNA sequence: TGTGCCAGCACCCAGGGAGGGACCAATCAGCCCCAGCATTTT.

The J gene is TRBJ1-1, the V gene TRBV5-5; D call uncertain. Trimming pared 3 bases from V and 1 base from J, leaving 10 bases between. Germline V gives CDR1 SGHKS, CDR2 YYEKEE (reference sequence). The length of the CDR3 is 14 residues. CDR3 nucleotides: TGTGCCAGCAGCTATCTCCTTAAGAACACTGAAGCTTTCTTT. Translated, it gives CASSYLLKNTEAFF.

The genes are TRBV19 and TRBJ1-2; D is ambiguous. The CDR3 spans 12 residues. In germline, CDR1 is LNHDA, CDR2 SQIVND (reference sequence). Trimming took 3 bases from V and 6 from J, leaving 8 bases between them. CDR3 DNA: TGTGCCAGTAGTATTTACAGAAATGGCTACACCTTC. Amino acid sequence: CASSIYRNGYTF.

V usage is TRBV30 and J usage is TRBJ2-1; D might be TRBD1 (6 bases). CDR1 is GTSNPN and CDR2 is SVGIG in the germline V gene (reference sequence). The CDR3 spans 15 residues. Trimming took off 1 base at V and 4 bases at J, with 14 bases between the two ends. The DNA for the CDR3 is TGTGCCTGGAGTGGAGGGGGTGGAGGTTACAATGAGCAGTTCTTC. This codes for CAWSGGGGGYNEQFF.

V gene TRBV10-3 combines with J gene TRBJ1-2, with 9 bases aligning to TRBD1. With V trimmed by 7 bases and J by 3 bases, 18 bases remained unmatched. The germline V gene has CDR1 ENHRY and CDR2 SYGVKD. The CDR3 runs 18 residues. The CDR3 DNA reads TGTGCCATCAATGCTCCGGGACAGGGTCCCTCCTCAGACTATGGCTACACCTTC. It translates to CAINAPGQGPSSDYGYTF.